Following are 16 T cell receptor beta chains from one sample sequenced in a study of blood T cell repertoires in COVID-19. Method: immunoSEQ multiplex PCR; TCRdb's copy keeps in-frame clones and lacks some. The sample lists about 290,000 clones; around four fifths were seen once. Material: peripheral blood. Receptor source: a woman between 45 and 60 years old with active or convalescent COVID-19.

This chain joins TRBV7-3 and TRBJ2-1; TRBD2 aligns across 9 bases. Looked up from germline, CDR1 is SGHTA and CDR2 is FQGTGA. The ends lost 5 bases at V and 8 bases at J; junction bases unmatched: 16. This CDR3 has 17 residues. The CDR3 nucleotides are TGTGCCAGCAGCCCCATCGCCACGAGCGGGGGGTCTGATGAGCAGTTCTTC. Its protein product is CASSPIATSGGSDEQFF.

V usage is TRBV24-1 and J usage is TRBJ2-3; maybe TRBD2 (6 bases). Trimming stripped 9 bases from V and 5 bases from J, with 14 bases between. This CDR3 has 13 residues. Germline values: CDR1 KGHDR, CDR2 SFDVKD. The DNA of the CDR3 is TGTGCCACCGGGGACGGGAGTCTAGATACGCAGTATTTT. This codes for CATGDGSLDTQYF.

This sequence joins TRBV15 and TRBJ2-1, with 11 positions matching TRBD2. CDR1 is LNHNV, CDR2 YYDKDF, per germline (reference sequence). The CDR3 has 16 amino acids. V was clipped by 2 bases and J by 6 bases; unmatched bases: 6. The CDR3: CATSRTLGTSGNEQFF. CDR3 DNA sequence: TGTGCCACCAGCAGAACCCTAGGGACTAGCGGCAATGAGCAGTTCTTC.

The J gene is TRBJ2-3, the V gene TRBV7-2; TRBD1 matches at 11 bases. The CDR3 spans 17 residues. Germline V gene sequence: CDR1 SGHTA, CDR2 FQGNSA. Trimming removed 4 bases from V and 6 bases from J; junction bases left unmatched: 12. CDR3 sequence: CASSYRTGGASKDTQYF. In DNA, the CDR3 is TGTGCCAGCAGCTATAGGACAGGGGGCGCTTCGAAGGATACGCAGTATTTT.

The chain carries TRBV3-1 (or the pseudogene TRBV3-2) and TRBJ2-1; perhaps TRBD2 as D (6 bases). CDR3 length: 13 amino acids. Trimming stripped 6 bases from V and 6 bases from J, with 12 bases between. CDR1 is LGHDT and CDR2 is YNNKEL in the germline V gene (reference sequence). Here the CDR3 reads CASSPGVTNEQFF. The CDR3 bases are TGTGCCAGCAGTCCGGGAGTCACCAATGAGCAGTTCTTC.

This chain uses TRBV28 with TRBJ2-3; D is unresolved. Germline V gene data show CDR1 as MDHEN and CDR2 as SYDVKM. This CDR3 has 16 amino acids. With 1 base removed from V and 0 bases from J, the gap between germline ends came to 11 bases. CDR3 nucleotides: TGTGCCAGCAGTTTATTTCGCCAGACTAGCACAGATACGCAGTATTTT. Its translation: CASSLFRQTSTDTQYF.

The chain uses TRBV6-5 and TRBJ2-7, with TRBD2 matching 7 bases. The CDR3 spans 16 residues. Trimming at V came to 3 bases and at J to 7 bases, leaving 15 bases not matched to a gene. Per germline, CDR1 MNHEY and CDR2 SVGAGI. CDR3 DNA: TGTGCCAGCAGTTATGTACCGGGACTAAAGAGTGGAGAGCAGTACTTC. It specifies CASSYVPGLKSGEQYF.

The chain uses TRBV5-1 and TRBJ1-1; D may be TRBD1 (5 bases). The CDR3 loop spans 16 amino acids. Germline V gene lookup returns CDR1 SGHRS and CDR2 YFSETQ. V shed 1 base and J shed 5 bases, with 18 bases lying between them. The CDR3 sequence: CASSLLGGFGGTEAFF. Here the CDR3 DNA reads TGCGCCAGCAGCTTGCTAGGTGGCTTTGGGGGGACTGAAGCTTTCTTT.

The V gene is TRBV5-1, the J gene TRBJ2-3; 9 bases fit TRBD2. The ends lost 7 bases at V and 0 bases at J; junction bases unmatched: 15. The CDR3 is made up of 18 amino acids. Germline CDR1 is SGHRS and CDR2 is YFSETQ. CDR3 protein: CASWKGAGLAPSTDTQYF. In DNA, the CDR3 is TGCGCCAGCTGGAAGGGGGCGGGACTAGCCCCTAGCACAGATACGCAGTATTTT.

This chain uses TRBV21-1 with TRBJ1-2; no DNA check was done on the table's D call, TRBD1. TRBV21-1 is recorded as a pseudogene. The CDR3 is 16 residues long. CDR3 DNA: TGTGCCAGCAGCAAACCTTTTAGACAGGGTAATTATGGCTACACCTTC. Encoded protein: CASSKPFRQGNYGYTF.

The chain uses TRBV2 and TRBJ2-2, with D unclear. Germline CDR1 and CDR2: SNHLY and FYNNEI. The CDR3 runs 12 residues. V lost 6 bases and J 6 bases, leaving 8 bases between the germline ends. The CDR3 DNA reads as TGTGCCAGCAGGGCAGAGGCCGGGGAGCTGTTTTTT. It codes for CASRAEAGELFF.

The chain recombines TRBV12-3 or TRBV12-4 with TRBJ1-1; D unresolved. Trimming removed 4 bases from V and 3 bases from J, with 3 bases in between. The CDR3 covers 11 residues. The CDR3 nucleotides are TGTGCCAGCAGTTCCGACACTGAAGCTTTCTTT. The encoded protein is CASSSDTEAFF.

V gene TRBV25-1 combines with J gene TRBJ1-2, with D possibly being TRBD1 (5 bases). Germline assignment: CDR1 MGHDK and CDR2 SYGVNS. There are 14 residues in the CDR3. V gave up 3 bases and J gave up 2 bases, with 10 bases separating them. The CDR3 loop is CASSEWGSNYGYTF. CDR3 sequence (DNA): TGTGCCAGCAGTGAGTGGGGCAGCAACTATGGCTACACCTTC.

V and J are TRBV19 and TRBJ2-7, with a tentative D call TRBD1 (6 bases). Trimming cost V 4 bases and J 9 bases, with 19 bases left between them. Looked up from germline, CDR1 is LNHDA and CDR2 is SQIVND (reference sequence). The CDR3 covers 14 residues. The CDR3 is CASSKTGPKSGQYF. The DNA of the CDR3 is TGTGCCAGTAGTAAAACAGGGCCCAAGAGCGGGCAGTACTTC.

This rearrangement joins TRBV27 to TRBJ2-7; unclear D gene. V was clipped by 6 bases and J by 0 bases, with 12 bases between them. Germline CDR1 reads MNHEY; CDR2 reads SMNVEV (reference sequence). The CDR3 is made up of 14 amino acids. This chain's CDR3 is CASSLTPFSYEQYF. Written as DNA, the CDR3 is TGTGCCAGCAGCCTAACCCCATTCTCCTACGAGCAGTACTTC.

The V gene is TRBV28, the J gene TRBJ1-6, with no clear D. Trimming pared 6 bases from V and 10 bases from J, leaving 10 bases between. In germline, CDR1 is MDHEN, CDR2 SYDVKM. This CDR3 comprises 12 residues. CDR3 in DNA: TGTGCCAGCAGCCTGGGGAGGTCACCCCTCCACTTT. It specifies CASSLGRSPLHF.